This TCR beta chain was found in a study of blood T cells in healthy people across ages. Study-wide results and caveats: Total diversity from one million sequenced T cells was likely underestimated.

A minimum of 5 micrograms of total RNA was extracted per sample. Combining a sample-barcoded 5' primer with a J-beta primer mix, a second PCR ran for roughly 6 to 11 cycles. TCRdb reprocessed the 5' RACE reads via MiXCR and lists one record per CDR3 protein. The sample contains 870,000 or so distinct CDR3 sequences, 29% of which appear only once. This clonotype was counted ten times or more. Its specificity is unknown. The sample comprised blood. This receptor was taken from a woman of 80 years or more in good health.

The DNA for the CDR3 is TGTGCCAGCAGTATGACTGGAAGGCAGTATTTT. Translated, it gives CASSMTGRQYF. The V gene is TRBV12-3 or TRBV12-4, the J gene TRBJ2-3; D gene ambiguous. V lost 5 bases to trimming and J lost 11 bases, with 11 bases between them. The CDR3 contains 11 residues.